The clone carrying this T cell receptor beta chain has a handful of counts. What it binds is not known. The data stem from a study of CD8 T cells in ankylosing spondylitis. Overall study results and limits: In ankylosing spondylitis blood, a motif of about 8 highly homologous TCR beta variants appeared characteristic.

The CDR3 has 15 residues. The trim removed 6 bases at V and 2 bases at J, leaving 9 bases unmatched. The V gene's germline CDR1 is PRHDT and CDR2 FYEKMQ (reference sequence). TCRdb reanalysed the 5' RACE reads using MiXCR and keeps one entry per CDR3 protein. The sample yields 650,000 to 800,000 distinct CDR3 sequences, roughly 20% seen once. The receptor was derived from a male donor with ankylosing spondylitis. This chain joins TRBV13 and TRBJ2-5, with 7 nucleotides matching TRBD1. Sequencing was carried out using blood, either unsorted or a sorted T cell fraction (not recorded which). DNA for the CDR3: TGTGCCAGCAGATCGACAGGGTCCGATCAAGAGACCCAGTACTTC. This translates into CASRSTGSDQETQYF.